Sequencing of this T cell receptor (beta chain) was carried out in a study of blood T cells in healthy people across ages. Study-wide findings and caveats: Changes seen in expanded clonotypes were possibly confounded by donor CMV status left unknown.

Regarding this clonotype: The antigen remains undetermined.

Primed by a sample-barcoded 5' primer and a J-beta primer mix, a second PCR proceeded for 7 to 11 cycles. Each cDNA molecule was tagged by a template-switch adaptor that had 12 random nucleotides. TCRdb fed the 5' RACE reads into MiXCR, producing one record per CDR3 protein. The data show 910,000 or so distinct CDR3 sequences, just over 50% seen once. This receptor was obtained from a woman in her fifties or sixties in good health. Specimen: blood.

This CDR3 reads CASSLRGTSGEGSYEQYF. CDR3 nucleotide sequence: TGTGCCAGCAGCTTACGCGGGACTAGCGGGGAAGGGTCCTACGAGCAGTACTTC. J is TRBJ2-7 and V is TRBV7-6; 13 positions match TRBD2. This CDR3 has 18 amino acids. Trimming cost V 2 bases and J 1 base; bases outside gene matches: 8. Germline CDR1 reads SGHVS; CDR2 reads FNYEAQ.